Presented here are 5 T cell receptor beta chains from one specimen sequenced in a study of identical twins (TCRdb year 2016). Preparation of the library involved 5' RACE. The sequencer was an Illumina HiSeq 2000. TCRdb itself trimmed the public reads at Q25 with fastp, ran MiXCR and retained productive beta chains. Every CDR3 protein is listed once, alongside the most common genes and DNA of its rows. The sample table shows around 470,000 distinct CDR3 sequences, and approximately 15% are seen once. The ten largest clonotypes hold more than 0.5% of the sample. This sample was shared with a second study, whose subject was yellow fever vaccine responses in identical twins.

The sample comprised CD4+ T cells sorted from blood. These receptors came from a woman between 18 and 29 years old in good health.

V gene TRBV7-2 combines with J gene TRBJ2-7; 7 bases match TRBD2. The germline V gene has CDR1 SGHTA and CDR2 FQGNSA. The ends lost 1 base at V and 4 bases at J; junction bases unmatched: 7. This CDR3 comprises 15 residues. The chain's CDR3 is CASSLVGGGIYEQYF. For the CDR3, the DNA is TGTGCCAGCAGCTTAGTCGGCGGGGGAATTTACGAGCAGTACTTC.

The chain combines TRBV6-2 or TRBV6-3 with TRBJ2-1, with 9 bases fitting TRBD2. The ends lost 6 bases at V and 6 bases at J; junction bases unmatched: 15. This CDR3 region has 17 residues. CDR1 is MNHEY and CDR2 is SVGEGT in the germline V gene. CDR3 region: CASSLLGQAGGPNEQFF. The CDR3 bases are TGTGCCAGCAGCCTCCTCGGTCAGGCGGGAGGGCCCAATGAGCAGTTCTTC.

This clonotype was found a few times. The chain's CDR3 is CASSLPFSGAVDTQYF. CDR3 bases: TGTGCCAGCAGCCTCCCCTTTAGCGGGGCTGTAGATACGCAGTATTTT. V and J are TRBV3-1 and TRBJ2-3; the match to TRBD2 covers 8 bases. V lost 4 bases, J lost 5 bases, and 11 bases stayed unmatched. The germline V gene has CDR1 LGHDT and CDR2 YNNKEL (reference sequence). The CDR3 loop spans 16 amino acids.

This clonotype was observed many times. The chain combines TRBV24-1 with TRBJ2-1, with D possibly being TRBD2 (5 bases). Germline CDR1 is KGHDR and CDR2 is SFDVKD. The CDR3 consists of 17 residues. V gave up 4 bases and J gave up 3 bases, with 18 bases separating them. The DNA for the CDR3 is TGTGCCACCAGTGAGAGTAAGTTAAGCGGATTCTACAATGAGCAGTTCTTC. Encoded protein: CATSESKLSGFYNEQFF.

This clonotype has a count of ten or more. This chain uses TRBV20-1 with TRBJ2-1, with 9 bases identical to TRBD2. Unmatched junction bases numbered 5, after V lost 7 bases and J lost 4 bases. The CDR3 loop spans 13 amino acids. Germline V gives CDR1 DFQATT, CDR2 SNEGSKA (reference sequence). CDR3 DNA sequence: TGCAGTGTTCTAGCGGGACGATACAATGAGCAGTTCTTC. Translating it yields CSVLAGRYNEQFF.